The 24 T cell receptor beta chains below were found in one sample sequenced in a study of response to subunit inactivated influenza vaccine. TCRdb reprocessed the RT-PCR reads via MiXCR and lists one record per CDR3 protein. The data show 600,000 to 700,000 distinct CDR3 sequences, with around 13% seen just once and 7.5% to 8% held by the top ten. Sample: PBMCs from blood, taken 14 to 15 days before vaccination. These receptors all come from a man aged 50-59 years who received an inactivated influenza vaccine.

The chain links TRBV6-2 or TRBV6-3 to TRBJ2-7; D might be TRBD1 (6 bases). The V end was cut by 5 bases, the J end by 3 bases, with 17 bases between. The CDR3 length is 15 residues. Germline CDR1 is MNHEY and CDR2 is SVGEGT. The CDR3 spells CASSGSGTLYYEQYF. The CDR3 DNA sequence: TGTGCCAGCAGTGGCTCCGGGACACTTTACTACGAGCAGTACTTC.

The rearrangement uses TRBV6-5 and TRBJ2-7, with 7 positions matching TRBD1. CDR3 length: 15 amino acids. The ends lost 0 bases at V and 7 bases at J; junction bases unmatched: 9. Germline CDR1 is MNHEY and CDR2 is SVGAGI. CDR3 nucleotide sequence: TGTGCCAGCAGTTACTCCGCAGGGGGTTTAGGGGAGCAGTACTTC. Translated: CASSYSAGGLGEQYF.

In its sample, this clonotype was seen a few times. The chain joins TRBV7-2 to TRBJ2-5, with 14 bases lining up with TRBD2. CDR1 SGHTA and CDR2 FQGNSA come from the germline V gene. Trimming took 5 bases from V and 8 from J; bases not matched to a gene: 10. The CDR3 is made up of 16 amino acids. CDR3 amino acids: CASSRTSGGPFDTQYF. The CDR3 DNA reads TGTGCCAGCAGCCGGACTAGCGGGGGGCCGTTTGACACCCAGTACTTC.

The chain carries TRBV20-1 and TRBJ2-1; tentatively, D is TRBD1 (6 bases). The CDR3 is 13 residues long. Germline CDR1 and CDR2: DFQATT and SNEGSKA (reference sequence). V shed 4 bases and J shed 5 bases, with 12 bases lying between them. This CDR3 reads CSATDRTHNEQFF. CDR3 in DNA: TGCAGTGCTACCGACAGGACCCACAATGAGCAGTTCTTC.

The CDR3 bases are TGTGCCAGCAGCCAGACAGGGGGGGGTTCACCCCTCCACTTT. Its protein is CASSQTGGGSPLHF. V usage is TRBV7-3 and J usage is TRBJ1-6, with 9 bases identical to TRBD1. J was trimmed by 9 bases and V by 5 bases; bases with no gene match: 5. CDR1 is SGHTA and CDR2 is FQGTGA in the germline V gene. The length of the CDR3 is 14 residues.

This clonotype was recorded a few times. J is TRBJ2-7 and V is TRBV20-1; TRBD1 might be the D (6 bases). The V end was cut by 2 bases, the J end by 7 bases, with 12 bases between. This CDR3 has 12 residues. Germline V gene sequence: CDR1 DFQATT, CDR2 SNEGSKA (reference sequence). CDR3 region: CSARSGVGEQYF. In DNA, the CDR3 is TGCAGTGCTAGATCAGGGGTTGGGGAGCAGTACTTC.

The table lists this clonotype with many counts. The chain has TRBV20-1 and TRBJ1-5, with unresolved D. Trimming removed 0 bases at V and 0 bases at J, with 0 bases between. The CDR3 totals 12 residues. The germline gives CDR1 DFQATT, CDR2 SNEGSKA (reference sequence). Written as DNA, the CDR3 is TGCAGTGCTAGAGATAGCAATCAGCCCCAGCATTTT. Amino acids: CSARDSNQPQHF.

With respect to this clonotype: Germline is not matched at one junction end, which may reflect a read error. V is TRBV20-1 and J is TRBJ2-7; no clear D gene. Looked up from germline, CDR1 is DFQATT and CDR2 is SNEGSKA (reference sequence). The CDR3 runs 13 residues. The DNA of the CDR3 is TGCAGTGCTCGCCCGTCAATGTCCTACGAGCACTACTTC. Protein product: CSARPSMSYEHYF.

This clonotype showed up just a few times. This rearrangement joins TRBV5-1 to TRBJ2-2, with TRBD1 matching over 9 bases. The junction had 6 bases not matched to a gene; V was cut back by 4 bases and J by 8 bases. The CDR3 runs 14 residues. The V gene's germline CDR1 is SGHRS and CDR2 YFSETQ. The CDR3 region is CASSGTGTWGELFF. The CDR3, as DNA: TGCGCCAGCAGCGGGACAGGGACGTGGGGGGAGCTGTTTTTT.

The chain joins TRBV20-1 to TRBJ1-1; a weak D match, TRBD1 (6 bases). Deletions cut 2 bases from V and 0 bases from J, with 13 bases between. Germline V gene lookup returns CDR1 DFQATT and CDR2 SNEGSKA (reference sequence). This CDR3 has 15 amino acids. The CDR3 spells CSARQEGGMNTEAFF. CDR3 bases: TGCAGTGCTAGACAAGAGGGGGGGATGAACACTGAAGCTTTCTTT.

There are a few counts of this clonotype. The genes are TRBV6-1 and TRBJ2-7; 7 bases are a match to TRBD1. Germline V gives CDR1 MNHNS, CDR2 SASEGT. Germline trimming cut 1 base from V and 3 bases from J; bases unmatched to any gene: 3. The CDR3 extends over 14 amino acids. This chain's CDR3 is CASSEGTGFYEQYF. CDR3 in DNA: TGTGCCAGCAGTGAAGGGACAGGATTCTACGAGCAGTACTTC.

This clonotype was found many times. The CDR3 is CSADRWPKNIQYF. The CDR3 nucleotides are TGCAGTGCTGATCGATGGCCTAAAAACATTCAGTACTTC. V gene TRBV20-1 combines with J gene TRBJ2-4; the D is unclear. Trimming stripped 5 bases from V and 4 bases from J, with 12 bases between. This CDR3 spans 13 amino acids. Germline V gene sequence: CDR1 DFQATT, CDR2 SNEGSKA (reference sequence).

CDR3 bases: TGTGCCAGCAGCATGCCGGGACTAGCGCAGTATTTT. Translating it yields CASSMPGLAQYF. The gene calls are TRBV11-2 and TRBJ2-3; 8 bases line up with TRBD2. From germline, CDR1 is SGHAT and CDR2 FQNNGV. The CDR3 sequence is 12 residues long. V lost 5 bases, J lost 10 bases, and 5 bases stayed unmatched. The whole variable domain, remainder taken from reference TRBV11-2 and TRBJ2-3, is EAGVAQSPRYKIIEKRQSVAFWCNPISGHATLYWYQQILGQGPKLLIQFQNNGVVDDSQLPKDRFSAERLKGVDSTLKIQPAKLEDSAVYLCASSMPGLAQYFGPGTRLTVL.

This clonotype showed up just a few times. An end of the junction does not agree with germline; a read error may underlie this. This sequence joins TRBV5-1 and TRBJ1-2, with D hard to call. Germline values: CDR1 SGHRS, CDR2 YFSETQ. This CDR3 has 11 residues. The DNA of the CDR3 is TGCGCCAGCAGCTACCTCCGGGATGCCTTCTTC. Translated, it gives CASSYLRDAFF.

The CDR3 nucleotides are TGCGCCAGCAGCCCGGCGGGAGGTCGCACAGATACGCAGTATTTT. It encodes CASSPAGGRTDTQYF. The chain links TRBV5-1 to TRBJ2-3; 8 bases are a match to TRBD2. V gave up 4 bases and J gave up 1 base; unmatched junction bases: 5. This CDR3 spans 15 amino acids. In germline, CDR1 is SGHRS, CDR2 YFSETQ.

The rearrangement joins TRBV29-1 to TRBJ2-7; the match to TRBD2 covers 9 bases. There are 13 residues in the CDR3. V gave up 7 bases and J gave up 7 bases; unmatched junction bases: 11. Per germline, CDR1 SQVTM and CDR2 ANQGSEA. The CDR3 nucleotides read TGCAGCGCTCGCGGGGGGGGTCTCGTTGAGCAGTACTTC. Translating gives CSARGGGLVEQYF.

This clonotype was detected a few times. This sequence joins TRBV11-3 and TRBJ1-2; 9 bases are a match to TRBD1. The CDR3 has 13 residues. Germline values: CDR1 SGHNT, CDR2 YENEEA. V was pared by 5 bases and J by 8 bases, with 6 bases of the junction left unmatched. Written as DNA, the CDR3 is TGTGCCAGCAGCAGTACAGGGGGCGTCGGCTACACCTTC. This gives the protein CASSSTGGVGYTF.

Many counts were recorded for this clonotype. The chain combines TRBV11-2 with TRBJ2-3; 9 bases map to TRBD2. The CDR3 has 18 residues. In germline, CDR1 is SGHAT, CDR2 FQNNGV. V gave up 2 bases and J gave up 8 bases; unmatched junction bases: 17. CDR3 DNA sequence: TGTGCCAGCAGCTTACTTAGGTCTGGGGGCGGGGGGGCCGGTACGCAGTATTTT. This sequence encodes CASSLLRSGGGGAGTQYF.

The chain has TRBV3-1 and TRBJ2-1, with a weak D call TRBD1 (5 bases). This CDR3 comprises 12 residues. The ends were cut back, 6 bases at V and 9 bases at J, with 12 bases in the middle. Germline lookup yields CDR1 LGHDT and CDR2 YNNKEL (reference sequence). The CDR3 here is CASRRQGSEQFF. CDR3 sequence (DNA): TGTGCCAGCAGACGTCAGGGTTCTGAGCAGTTCTTC.

This clonotype came up a few times. The genes are TRBV2 and TRBJ2-3; TRBD1 might be the D (6 bases). The CDR3 loop spans 14 amino acids. Trimming stripped 2 bases from V and 6 bases from J, with 12 bases between. Germline V gene sequence: CDR1 SNHLY, CDR2 FYNNEI. The CDR3 region is CASSERRGLDTQYF. DNA of the CDR3: TGTGCCAGCAGTGAACGCAGGGGCTTGGATACGCAGTATTTT.

The rearrangement links TRBV5-1 to TRBJ2-5; D is ambiguous. V lost 0 bases, J lost 3 bases, and 6 bases lay in between. The germline CDR1 and CDR2 sequences are SGHRS and YFSETQ. The CDR3 sequence is 13 residues long. CDR3 amino acids: CASSLDGEETQYF. For the CDR3, the DNA is TGCGCCAGCAGCTTGGATGGGGAAGAGACCCAGTACTTC.

There are a few counts of this clonotype. The chain couples TRBV3-1 to TRBJ2-1; D gene ambiguous. Trimming pared 5 bases from V and 10 bases from J, leaving 21 bases between. Germline V gives CDR1 LGHDT, CDR2 YNNKEL (reference sequence). This CDR3 is 15 amino acids long. The CDR3 DNA sequence: TGTGCCAGCAGCGACCCGGGCCGGGCCGGGCGGGAGCAGTTCTTC. This translates into CASSDPGRAGREQFF.

This clonotype has only a few counts. The chain couples TRBV6-1 to TRBJ1-4; weak D call: TRBD1 (5 bases). Germline V gene lookup returns CDR1 MNHNS and CDR2 SASEGT. V dropped 7 bases and J dropped 5 bases, with 14 bases sitting between them. This CDR3 has 14 amino acids. CDR3 region: CASTIKDINEKLFF. The CDR3 coding sequence is TGTGCCAGCACCATAAAGGACATAAATGAAAAACTGTTTTTT.

This chain connects TRBV20-1 to TRBJ2-5; D might be TRBD1 or TRBD2, each matching 7 bases. V dropped 4 bases and J dropped 2 bases, with 20 bases sitting between them. Germline loops: CDR1 DFQATT, CDR2 SNEGSKA (reference sequence). CDR3 size: 16 residues. The CDR3 nucleotides are TGCAGTGCTATGGAACTCAGGGAGGGACAGCAAGAGACCCAGTACTTC. It is translated as CSAMELREGQQETQYF.